A selection of T cell receptor beta chains follows, all from one sample in a study of blood T cells in healthy people across ages. Each CDR3 protein is one row after TCRdb ran MiXCR on the 5' RACE reads. This sample has around 1,500,000 distinct CDR3 sequences, with roughly 45% found just once. Sequencing used blood. The receptors stem from a woman aged 18-35 years in good health. Both conserved end residues are part of each CDR3. D genes are given only for firm matches. Size values are once, few and many counts, or a class for expanded clones, and some rows have none.

abundance: many; v_gene: TRBV12-3/TRBV12-4; d_gene: -; j_gene: TRBJ1-2; CDR3aa: CASSLGGAGYGYTF; CDR3nt: TGTGCCAGCAGTTTAGGGGGCGCCGGCTATGGCTACACCTTC
abundance: few; v_gene: TRBV29-1; d_gene: -; j_gene: TRBJ2-7; CDR3aa: CSVDFGAGPLGEQYF; CDR3nt: TGCAGCGTTGACTTTGGGGCGGGACCCCTCGGCGAGCAGTACTTC
abundance: many; v_gene: TRBV12-3/TRBV12-4; d_gene: -; j_gene: TRBJ2-7; CDR3aa: CASMGVYEQYF; CDR3nt: TGTGCCAGCATGGGGGTCTACGAGCAGTACTTC
abundance: once; v_gene: TRBV6-6; d_gene: -; j_gene: TRBJ2-2; CDR3aa: CASSYFLPNTGELFF; CDR3nt: TGTGCCAGCAGTTACTTCCTACCGAACACCGGGGAGCTGTTTTTT
abundance: few; v_gene: TRBV12-3/TRBV12-4; d_gene: -; j_gene: TRBJ1-5; CDR3aa: CASSFNSNQPQHF; CDR3nt: TGTGCCAGCAGTTTCAATAGCAATCAGCCCCAGCATTTT
abundance: few; v_gene: TRBV29-1; d_gene: -; j_gene: TRBJ1-5; CDR3aa: CSVEETTNQPQHF; CDR3nt: TGCAGCGTTGAAGAAACCACCAATCAGCCCCAGCATTTT
abundance: -; v_gene: TRBV12-3/TRBV12-4; d_gene: TRBD2; j_gene: TRBJ2-1; CDR3aa: CASSTTEGGRDEQFF; CDR3nt: TGTGCCAGCAGCACCACCGAGGGAGGGAGGGATGAGCAGTTCTTC
abundance: -; v_gene: TRBV2; d_gene: TRBD1; j_gene: TRBJ2-7; CDR3aa: CATLRGQGRNEQYF; CDR3nt: TGTGCCACCCTAAGGGGACAGGGGCGTAACGAGCAGTACTTC
abundance: -; v_gene: TRBV5-1; d_gene: TRBD1; j_gene: TRBJ2-2; CDR3aa: CASSIDRVNTGELFF; CDR3nt: TGCGCCAGCAGCATCGACAGGGTAAACACCGGGGAGCTGTTTTTT
abundance: few; v_gene: TRBV2; d_gene: TRBD2; j_gene: TRBJ2-1; CDR3aa: CASMRLAGDPYNEQFF; CDR3nt: TGTGCCAGCATGAGGCTAGCGGGAGACCCCTACAATGAGCAGTTCTTC
abundance: few; v_gene: TRBV6-5; d_gene: -; j_gene: TRBJ1-6; CDR3aa: CASSYSQAYNSPLHF; CDR3nt: TGTGCCAGCAGTTACTCACAAGCCTATAATTCACCCCTCCACTTT
abundance: few; v_gene: TRBV7-6; d_gene: -; j_gene: TRBJ1-4; CDR3aa: CASSANNEKLFF; CDR3nt: TGTGCCAGCAGCGCGAATAATGAAAAACTGTTTTTT
abundance: -; v_gene: TRBV11-2; d_gene: TRBD1; j_gene: TRBJ1-2; CDR3aa: CASSLEALTGSIYGYTF; CDR3nt: TGTGCCAGCAGCTTAGAAGCTTTGACAGGGTCGATCTATGGCTACACCTTC
abundance: few; v_gene: TRBV6-6; d_gene: -; j_gene: TRBJ2-5; CDR3aa: CASTLLGTQYF; CDR3nt: TGTGCCAGCACCCTCTTGGGGACCCAGTACTTC
abundance: -; v_gene: TRBV20-1; d_gene: -; j_gene: TRBJ2-7; CDR3aa: CSAEIGTDSYEQYF; CDR3nt: TGCAGTGCCGAGATCGGGACGGACTCCTACGAGCAGTACTTC
abundance: -; v_gene: TRBV6-5; d_gene: -; j_gene: TRBJ2-6; CDR3aa: CASRQTGSGANVLTF; CDR3nt: TGTGCCAGCAGACAGACTGGCTCTGGGGCCAACGTCCTGACTTTC
abundance: -; v_gene: TRBV5-4; d_gene: TRBD1; j_gene: TRBJ1-1; CDR3aa: CASSRGGMDTEAFF; CDR3nt: TGTGCCAGCAGCCGAGGGGGCATGGACACTGAAGCTTTCTTT
abundance: -; v_gene: TRBV7-9; d_gene: TRBD2; j_gene: TRBJ2-5; CDR3aa: CASSLPLAGEETQYF; CDR3nt: TGTGCCAGCAGCTTGCCCCTAGCGGGAGAAGAGACCCAGTACTTC
abundance: -; v_gene: TRBV5-1; d_gene: -; j_gene: TRBJ2-5; CDR3aa: CASSLEFRPPVRYF; CDR3nt: TGCGCCAGCAGCTTGGAGTTCAGGCCGCCAGTAAGGTACTTC
abundance: -; v_gene: TRBV7-2; d_gene: -; j_gene: TRBJ2-1; CDR3aa: CASSVGLRTGEQFF; CDR3nt: TGTGCCAGCAGCGTAGGACTGCGGACGGGTGAGCAGTTCTTC